This T cell receptor beta chain came from a study of early T cells in non-severe SARS-CoV-2 infection. Study at large: Whole-blood bulk RNA, unsorted, was sequenced, and chains were unpaired.

Germline V gene lookup returns CDR1 LGHDT and CDR2 YNNKEL (reference sequence). Trimming shortened V by 0 bases and J by 4 bases, and 15 bases separated the two germline ends. The CDR3 is 16 residues long. The study's findings and limits: The VDJdb matching leaned toward anti-spike CD8 responses and overlooked private and CD4 specificities.

Molecules of cDNA were individually given unique molecular identifiers that were attached to them. TCRdb re-called the 5' RACE reads with MiXCR, one entry per CDR3 protein. This table has fewer than 30,000 distinct CDR3 sequences, roughly 4% appearing once. On this clonotype: Its antigen is still unknown.

Specimen: whole blood. This TCR derives from an adult who was a healthcare worker with PCR-confirmed SARS-CoV-2 infection or an uninfected control (not recorded which). The chain couples TRBV3-1 to TRBJ1-1; D ambiguous. This CDR3 reads CASSQDRWNLVTEAFF. The CDR3 DNA reads as TGTGCCAGCAGCCAAGATCGATGGAATTTGGTCACTGAAGCTTTCTTT.